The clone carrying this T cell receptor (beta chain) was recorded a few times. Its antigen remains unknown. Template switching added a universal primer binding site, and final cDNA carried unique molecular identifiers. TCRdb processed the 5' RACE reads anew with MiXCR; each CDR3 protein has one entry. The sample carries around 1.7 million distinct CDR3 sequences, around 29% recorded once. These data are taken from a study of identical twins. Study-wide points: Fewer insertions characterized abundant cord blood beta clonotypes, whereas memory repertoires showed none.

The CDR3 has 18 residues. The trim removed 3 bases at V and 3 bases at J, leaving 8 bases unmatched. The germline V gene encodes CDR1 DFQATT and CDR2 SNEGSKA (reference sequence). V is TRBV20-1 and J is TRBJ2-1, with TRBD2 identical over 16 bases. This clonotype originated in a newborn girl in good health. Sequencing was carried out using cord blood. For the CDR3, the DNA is TGCAGTGCTAGGAGCCCGGGACTAGCGGGGGGGTTCTACAATGAGCAGTTCTTC. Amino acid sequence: CSARSPGLAGGFYNEQFF.